This T cell receptor beta chain came from a study of blood T cell repertoires in COVID-19. Study in general: Sample material is recorded as cDNA or gDNA derived from T cells, B-cell-depleted T cells, or PBMCs.

This clone is a singleton in its sample. This sample includes further DNA sequences coding for the same CDR3. TCRdb's copy holds only in-frame clones and misses some; the assay was immunoSEQ multiplex PCR. The sample holds about 52,000 clones, about 83% seen once. This CDR3 comprises 16 residues. Unmatched junction bases numbered 6, after V lost 5 bases and J lost 1 base. Germline CDR1 and CDR2: SEHNR and FQNEAQ (reference sequence). This clonotype was obtained from a man aged 65 to 85 with active COVID-19. The sequenced sample consisted of peripheral blood. V is TRBV7-9 and J is TRBJ2-2; TRBD1 aligns across 8 bases. CDR3 DNA sequence: TGTGCCAGCAGCCGAGGACAGGGCCTGAACACCGGGGAGCTGTTTTTT. Translated: CASSRGQGLNTGELFF.